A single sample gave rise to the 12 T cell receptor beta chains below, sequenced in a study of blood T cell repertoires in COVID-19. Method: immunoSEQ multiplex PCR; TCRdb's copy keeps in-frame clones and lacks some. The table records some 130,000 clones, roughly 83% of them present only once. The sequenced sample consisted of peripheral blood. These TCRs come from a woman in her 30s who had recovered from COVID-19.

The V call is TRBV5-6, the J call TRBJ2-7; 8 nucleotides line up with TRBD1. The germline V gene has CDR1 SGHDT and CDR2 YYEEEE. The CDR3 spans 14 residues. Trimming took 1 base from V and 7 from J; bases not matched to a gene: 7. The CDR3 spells CASSLKDRVFEQYF. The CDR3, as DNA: TGTGCCAGCAGCTTGAAGGACAGGGTATTTGAGCAGTACTTC.

CDR3 DNA: TGTGCCAGCAGCCCAGACAGGGGGCAAGGCTATGGCTACACCTTC. Its protein product is CASSPDRGQGYGYTF. The chain has TRBV2 and TRBJ1-2; 10 positions agree with TRBD1. J was trimmed by 4 bases and V by 6 bases; bases with no gene match: 8. The germline V gene has CDR1 SNHLY and CDR2 FYNNEI. The CDR3 loop spans 15 amino acids.

The CDR3 region has the DNA TGTGCCAGCAGCCGAAGACCGGGTATGGGAGAGACCCAGTACTTC. It yields the protein CASSRRPGMGETQYF. This chain links TRBV7-3 with TRBJ2-5; no firm D call. This CDR3 is 15 amino acids long. Germline CDR1 SGHTA, CDR2 FQGTGA. The V end was cut by 5 bases, the J end by 4 bases, with 17 bases between.

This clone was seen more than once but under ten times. Here the CDR3 reads CASSMGSGGNEQYF. CDR3 nucleotide sequence: TGTGCCAGTAGTATGGGAAGCGGGGGGAACGAGCAGTACTTC. The rearrangement uses TRBV19 and TRBJ2-7; TRBD2 aligns across 9 bases. This CDR3 comprises 14 residues. Losses at the gene ends were 3 bases for V and 5 bases for J; bases not matched to a gene: 5. The germline gives CDR1 LNHDA, CDR2 SQIVND (reference sequence).

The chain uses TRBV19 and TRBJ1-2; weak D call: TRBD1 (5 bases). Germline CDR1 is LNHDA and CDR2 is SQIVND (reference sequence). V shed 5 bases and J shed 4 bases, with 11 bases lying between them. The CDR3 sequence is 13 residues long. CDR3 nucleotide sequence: TGTGCCAGTAGTCCAACGACAGCCTATGGCTACACCTTC. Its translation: CASSPTTAYGYTF. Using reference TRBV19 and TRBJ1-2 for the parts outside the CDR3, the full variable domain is DGGITQSPKYLFRKEGQNVTLSCEQNLNHDAMYWYRQDPGQGLRLIYYSQIVNDFQKGDIAEGYSVSREKKESFPLTVTSAQKNPTAFYLCASSPTTAYGYTFGSGTRLTVV.

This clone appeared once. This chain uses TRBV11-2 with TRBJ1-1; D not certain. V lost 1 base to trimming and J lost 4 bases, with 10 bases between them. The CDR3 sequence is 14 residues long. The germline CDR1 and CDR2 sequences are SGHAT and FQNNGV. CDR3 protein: CASSLGLSGTEAFF. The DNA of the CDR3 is TGTGCCAGCAGCTTAGGACTATCGGGCACTGAAGCTTTCTTT.

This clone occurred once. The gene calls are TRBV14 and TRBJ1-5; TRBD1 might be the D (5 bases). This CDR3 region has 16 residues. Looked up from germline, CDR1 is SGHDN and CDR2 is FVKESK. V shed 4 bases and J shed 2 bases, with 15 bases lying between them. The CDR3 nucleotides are TGTGCCAGCAGCCCCCCGCCGGGCAGGGGCAATCAGCCCCAGCATTTT. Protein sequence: CASSPPPGRGNQPQHF.

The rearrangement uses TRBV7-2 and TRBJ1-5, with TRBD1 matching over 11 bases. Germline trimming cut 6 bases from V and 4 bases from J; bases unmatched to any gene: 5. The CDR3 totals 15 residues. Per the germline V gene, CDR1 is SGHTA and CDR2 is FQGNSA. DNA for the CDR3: TGTGCCAGCAGTTTGGGACAGGGGGTAAATCAGCCCCAGCATTTT. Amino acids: CASSLGQGVNQPQHF.

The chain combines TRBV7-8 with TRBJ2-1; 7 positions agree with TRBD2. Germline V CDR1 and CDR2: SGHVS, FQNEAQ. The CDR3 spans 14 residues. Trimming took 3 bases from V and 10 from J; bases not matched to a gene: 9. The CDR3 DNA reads TGTGCCAGCAGCTTGCAGGCGGGAGAAAAGGAGCAGTTCTTC. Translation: CASSLQAGEKEQFF.

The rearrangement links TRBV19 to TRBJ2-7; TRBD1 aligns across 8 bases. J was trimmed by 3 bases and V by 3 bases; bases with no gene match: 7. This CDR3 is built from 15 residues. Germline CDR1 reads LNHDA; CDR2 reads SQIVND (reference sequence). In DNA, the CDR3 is TGTGCCAGTAGTATTAGAAGACAGGGGAACTACGAGCAGTACTTC. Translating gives CASSIRRQGNYEQYF.

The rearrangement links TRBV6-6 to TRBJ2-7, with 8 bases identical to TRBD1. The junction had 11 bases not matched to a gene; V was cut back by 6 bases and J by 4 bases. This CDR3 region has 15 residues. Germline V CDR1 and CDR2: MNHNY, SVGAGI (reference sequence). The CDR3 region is CASSLTGTGTYEQYF. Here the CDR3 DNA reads TGTGCCAGCAGCTTAACCGGGACAGGCACTTACGAGCAGTACTTC.

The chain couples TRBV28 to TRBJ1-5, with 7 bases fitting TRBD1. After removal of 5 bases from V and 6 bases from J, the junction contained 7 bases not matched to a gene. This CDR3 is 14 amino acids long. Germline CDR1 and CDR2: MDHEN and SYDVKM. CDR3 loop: CASSNYRGGQPQHF. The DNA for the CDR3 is TGTGCCAGCAGTAATTACAGGGGTGGTCAGCCCCAGCATTTT.